This TCR beta chain was retrieved from a study of shared clonotypes between healthy human individuals. The repertoire was sequenced with immunoSEQ multiplex PCR; TCRdb's copy has only in-frame clones and lacks some. The sample includes 2.3 million or so clones, roughly 93% of them seen just once. Specimen: naive CD4+ T cells from PBMCs. Documented subset: CD45RA+ positively selected. The receptor was isolated from a man aged 18 to 35 in good health. Some clones in this sample may be carry-over from other donors' samples.

CDR3 loop: CASSQGGGQGPFFYGYTF. CDR3 bases: TGCGCCAGCAGCCAAGGAGGGGGACAGGGACCTTTTTTCTATGGCTACACCTTC. The chain joins TRBV4-1 to TRBJ1-2; TRBD1 matches at 9 bases. CDR1 MGHRA and CDR2 YSYEKL come from the germline V gene. J lost 4 bases, V lost 1 base, and 13 bases had no gene match. This CDR3 contains 18 residues.